The clone carrying this TCR beta chain was observed at least ten times. The antigen remains unidentified. In each sample, at least 7 million PBMCs were isolated. Extractions gave at least 6 micrograms of total RNA per sample. This sample is part of a study of blood T cells in healthy people across ages. Study-level results: Per-million-T-cell TCR beta diversity fell roughly linearly with age.

Trimming stripped 0 bases from V and 5 bases from J, with 16 bases between. Germline lookup yields CDR1 LGHDT and CDR2 YNNKEL (reference sequence). This CDR3 contains 16 residues. The authors ran a second PCR of about 6 to 11 cycles using a sample-barcoded 5' primer and a J-beta primer mix. Template switching added a 12-random-nucleotide identifier to every cDNA molecule. TCRdb reprocessed the 5' RACE reads via MiXCR and lists one record per CDR3 protein. Of approximately 810,000 distinct CDR3 sequences in the sample, 29% were seen once. The origin of this receptor is a woman aged 80 or older in good health. This chain joins TRBV3-1 and TRBJ2-5, with a possible D match to TRBD1 (6 bases). Sequencing input: blood. CDR3 residues: CASSQDYRESFETQYF. As DNA, the CDR3 is TGTGCCAGCAGCCAAGATTACAGGGAGAGTTTTGAGACCCAGTACTTC.